Presented here are 15 T cell receptor beta chains from one specimen sequenced in a study of PD-L1 blockade in urothelial cancer. TCRdb's copy holds only in-frame clones and misses some; the assay was immunoSEQ multiplex PCR. The table lists tens of thousands of clones, roughly 81% of them singletons. Time point noted: peripheral blood 6 weeks after treatment start. The material sequenced was PBMCs, taken around atezolizumab (anti-PD-L1) treatment. These receptors all come from a man in his sixties or seventies with urothelial cancer.

This sequence joins TRBV5-1 and TRBJ2-7, with TRBD2 matching over 10 bases. Germline CDR1 and CDR2: SGHRS and YFSETQ. This CDR3 has 15 residues. With V trimmed by 5 bases and J by 2 bases, 7 bases remained unmatched. The CDR3 DNA reads TGCGCCAGCAGTCCCCGGACTAGCGGCGCCTACGAGCAGTACTTC. Translation: CASSPRTSGAYEQYF. Full variable domain (remainder filled in from reference TRBV5-1 and TRBJ2-7): KAGVTQTPRYLIKTRGQQVTLSCSPISGHRSVSWYQQTPGQGLQFLFEYFSETQRNKGNFPGRFSGRQFSNSRSEMNVSTLELGDSALYLCASSPRTSGAYEQYFGPGTRLTVT.

Only one count was recorded for this clone. J is TRBJ1-1 and V is TRBV30; TRBD1 is a possible D gene (5 bases). Trimming removed 3 bases from V and 0 bases from J, with 5 bases in between. This CDR3 region has 12 residues. Per the germline V gene, CDR1 is GTSNPN and CDR2 is SVGIG (reference sequence). The CDR3 DNA is TGTGCCTGGAGCAGGGTGAACACTGAAGCTTTCTTT. Translated: CAWSRVNTEAFF. Full variable domain (missing parts from reference TRBV30 and TRBJ1-1): SQTIHQWPATLVQPVGSPLSLECTVEGTSNPNLYWYRQAAGRGLQLLFYSVGIGQISSEVPQNLSASRPQDRQFILSSKKLLLSDSGFYLCAWSRVNTEAFFGQGTRLTVV.

The chain joins TRBV18 to TRBJ2-3; tentative D call: TRBD2 (6 bases). The CDR3 covers 14 residues. Trimming removed 2 bases at V and 2 bases at J, with 8 bases between. The germline V gene encodes CDR1 KGHSH and CDR2 LQKENI. CDR3 in amino acids: CASSPGGATDTQYF. DNA for the CDR3: TGTGCCAGCTCACCAGGAGGGGCCACAGATACGCAGTATTTT.

The chain carries TRBV28 and TRBJ2-7; no clear D. Germline loops: CDR1 MDHEN, CDR2 SYDVKM. Trimming left V 3 bases short and J 12 bases short, with 3 bases between. This CDR3 has 8 amino acids. The CDR3 nucleotides are TGTGCCAGCAGTTTCGGGTACTTC. As protein: CASSFGYF.

J is TRBJ1-4 and V is TRBV15; a possible D gene is TRBD1 (5 bases). V gave up 0 bases and J gave up 0 bases, with 11 bases separating them. The germline V gene encodes CDR1 LNHNV and CDR2 YYDKDF (reference sequence). The CDR3 extends over 17 amino acids. DNA for the CDR3: TGTGCCACCAGCAGAGATTCGGGACTTGCAACTAATGAAAAACTGTTTTTT. It yields the protein CATSRDSGLATNEKLFF. Full variable domain (missing parts from reference TRBV15 and TRBJ1-4): DAMVIQNPRYQVTQFGKPVTLSCSQTLNHNVMYWYQQKSSQAPKLLFHYYDKDFNNEADTPDNFQSRRPNTSFCFLDIRSPGLGDTAMYLCATSRDSGLATNEKLFFGSGTQLSVL.

V is TRBV5-1 and J is TRBJ2-3; 15 nucleotides line up with TRBD2. The junction had 4 bases not matched to a gene; V was cut back by 6 bases and J by 2 bases. This CDR3 is 16 amino acids long. Germline assignment: CDR1 SGHRS and CDR2 YFSETQ. The CDR3 DNA reads TGCGCCAGCAAGGGACTAGCGGGAGGCCTCACAGATACGCAGTATTTT. Translation gives CASKGLAGGLTDTQYF.

This clone was recorded a few times. V is TRBV7-9 and J is TRBJ2-1; possible D gene TRBD2, 6 bases. V was clipped by 5 bases and J by 2 bases, with 13 bases between them. CDR1 is SEHNR and CDR2 is FQNEAQ in the germline V gene (reference sequence). The CDR3 has 15 amino acids. The CDR3 loop reads CASSPAGSPYNEQFF. The DNA of the CDR3 is TGTGCCAGCAGCCCTGCGGGATCGCCCTACAATGAGCAGTTCTTC. Combining the CDR3 with reference TRBV7-9 and TRBJ2-1 gives the whole variable domain DTGVSQNPRHKITKRGQNVTFRCDPISEHNRLYWYRQTLGQGPEFLTYFQNEAQLEKSRLLSDRFSAERPKGSFSTLEIQRTEQGDSAMYLCASSPAGSPYNEQFFGPGTRLTVL.

This clone has just one count. This chain joins TRBV30 and TRBJ1-2; 7 bases agree with TRBD1. V trimming: 5 bases; J trimming: 4 bases; junction bases outside the gene matches: 4. The CDR3 consists of 12 residues. The germline V gene encodes CDR1 GTSNPN and CDR2 SVGIG (reference sequence). CDR3 nucleotides: TGTGCCTGGGAGGGGGCAGGCTATGGCTACACCTTC. Encoded protein: CAWEGAGYGYTF.

This clone has just a few counts. V and J are TRBV5-1 and TRBJ1-2; 10 bases line up with TRBD1. CDR1 and CDR2 (germline): SGHRS, YFSETQ. The CDR3 spans 14 residues. Trimming cost V 3 bases and J 6 bases; bases outside gene matches: 5. The CDR3 here is CASSSGQGFDGYTF. DNA for the CDR3: TGCGCCAGCAGCTCGGGACAGGGGTTTGATGGCTACACCTTC.

In this sample, this clone turned up once. The rearrangement uses TRBV18 and TRBJ2-7, with D possibly matching TRBD2 (6 bases). CDR1 is KGHSH and CDR2 is LQKENI in the germline V gene. The CDR3 runs to 14 residues. V was shortened by 3 bases and J by 9 bases, with 18 bases between the two germline ends. CDR3 nucleotides: TGTGCCAGCTCACCGGAGGGAACTACTCTAGGGCAGTACTTC. This codes for CASSPEGTTLGQYF.

The V gene is TRBV6-5, the J gene TRBJ1-4, with TRBD1 matching 7 bases. Per the germline V gene, CDR1 is MNHEY and CDR2 is SVGAGI. J gave up 4 bases and V 5 bases, and 7 bases lay outside the gene matches. This CDR3 has 15 amino acids. CDR3 loop: CASSGHGTVNEKLFF. The CDR3 nucleotides are TGTGCCAGCAGTGGTCACGGGACAGTTAATGAAAAACTGTTTTTT.

The V call is TRBV4-1, the J call TRBJ2-1, with D possibly TRBD2 on 6 matching bases. This CDR3 contains 16 residues. Trimming removed 0 bases from V and 4 bases from J, with 13 bases in between. Germline V gene data show CDR1 as MGHRA and CDR2 as YSYEKL. In nucleotides, the CDR3 is TGCGCCAGCAGCCAAGATTTGACTAGGGGATACAATGAGCAGTTCTTC. Its translation: CASSQDLTRGYNEQFF.

The rearrangement uses TRBV30 and TRBJ1-2; TRBD1 agrees at 7 bases. The junction had 4 bases not matched to a gene; V was cut back by 1 base and J by 2 bases. The germline V gene has CDR1 GTSNPN and CDR2 SVGIG (reference sequence). This CDR3 spans 14 amino acids. DNA of the CDR3: TGTGCCTGGAGTGAAGGGACAGAAAACTATGGCTACACCTTC. Its translation is CAWSEGTENYGYTF.

The rearrangement links TRBV5-1 to TRBJ2-1, with 11 bases identical to TRBD2. The CDR3 has 16 amino acids. Germline-derived CDR1 and CDR2 are SGHRS and YFSETQ. V lost 0 bases to trimming and J lost 3 bases; unmatched junction nucleotides: 2. CDR3 DNA sequence: TGCGCCAGCAGCTTGGTACTAGCGGGAGTCTACAATGAGCAGTTCTTC. Residues: CASSLVLAGVYNEQFF.

The chain employs TRBV5-1 and TRBJ1-6; weak D call: TRBD1 (6 bases). The ends were cut back, 1 base at V and 10 bases at J, with 12 bases in the middle. Germline assignment: CDR1 SGHRS and CDR2 YFSETQ. The CDR3 consists of 14 residues. The CDR3 DNA reads as TGCGCCAGCAGCTTGTCAGGGGCGGAATCACCCCTCCACTTT. Amino acids: CASSLSGAESPLHF.